The 30 T cell receptor beta chains below all came from one sample that was sequenced in a study of Graves' ophthalmopathy and Graves' hyperthyroidism. The TCR beta CDR3 regions underwent amplification from RNA transcripts. First-round RT-PCR employed HTBI primers, with a second-round multiplex PCR after it. Each CDR3 protein gets one entry after TCRdb re-called the multiplex PCR reads with MiXCR. Of hundreds of thousands of distinct CDR3 sequences detected, around 21% appear once; the ten largest clones hold more than 2.5%. Sequencing was carried out using peripheral blood. The receptors here all came from a woman between 18 and 29 years old with stable Graves' hyperthyroidism.

The V and J genes are TRBV4-1 and TRBJ2-4, with 7 bases that match TRBD1. The CDR3 spans 18 residues. V was clipped by 4 bases and J by 0 bases; unmatched bases: 12. The germline V gene has CDR1 MGHRA and CDR2 YSYEKL. The CDR3 here is CASSRPLGGYLAKNIQYF. The CDR3 DNA is TGCGCCAGCAGCCGTCCCCTAGGGGGCTACCTAGCCAAAAACATTCAGTACTTC.

The chain has TRBV12-3 or TRBV12-4 and TRBJ2-3, with D possibly being TRBD1 (5 bases). The ends were cut back, 2 bases at V and 7 bases at J, with 16 bases in the middle. The CDR3 consists of 15 residues. In DNA form, the CDR3 reads TGTGCCAGCAGTTTATCTACAGGAGTCGTATATACGCAGTATTTT. This translates into CASSLSTGVVYTQYF.

In the case of this clonotype: A much larger clone sits a single nucleotide away, making a read error possible. CDR3 DNA: TGTGCCAGCTCACGAGTGGGAGATGAGCAGTACTTC. This translates into CASSRVGDEQYF. The rearrangement links TRBV18 to TRBJ2-7; possible D gene TRBD2, 5 bases. There are 12 residues in the CDR3. V shed 4 bases and J shed 7 bases, with 11 bases lying between them. In germline, CDR1 is KGHSH, CDR2 LQKENI.

The rearrangement links TRBV7-8 to TRBJ1-1, with D possibly TRBD1 on 6 matching bases. Deletions cut 4 bases from V and 4 bases from J, with 16 bases between. Germline CDR1 and CDR2: SGHVS and FQNEAQ. The CDR3 is 15 amino acids. The CDR3 reads CASSSIRGRSTEAFF. DNA for the CDR3: TGTGCCAGCAGCTCGATCAGGGGAAGGAGCACTGAAGCTTTCTTT.

This clonotype was seen repeatedly, ten times or more. The J gene is TRBJ2-5, the V gene TRBV15; D could derive from TRBD1 or TRBD2 (6 bases each). The V end lost 0 bases, the J end lost 5 bases, and 16 bases lay between the germline ends. From germline, CDR1 is LNHNV and CDR2 YYDKDF (reference sequence). This CDR3 spans 16 amino acids. CDR3 nucleotides: TGTGCCACCAGCAGAGATCAGCCGGGGGCTGTGGAGACCCAGTACTTC. Its translation: CATSRDQPGAVETQYF.

Many counts were recorded for this clonotype. This chain links TRBV12-3 or TRBV12-4 with TRBJ1-5; D gene unclear. The CDR3 runs to 13 residues. Trimming left V 6 bases short and J 0 bases short, with 6 bases between. The chain's CDR3 is CASSFGSNQPQHF. The DNA of the CDR3 is TGTGCCAGCAGCTTCGGTAGCAATCAGCCCCAGCATTTT.

This clonotype was counted ten times or more. This rearrangement joins TRBV5-1 to TRBJ1-1; 7 bases line up with TRBD1. Unmatched junction bases numbered 5, after V lost 6 bases and J lost 0 bases. The CDR3 runs 14 residues. The germline V gene has CDR1 SGHRS and CDR2 YFSETQ. The CDR3 region is CASKQGLLNTEAFF. CDR3 nucleotides: TGCGCCAGCAAACAGGGGCTGCTGAACACTGAAGCTTTCTTT.

This clonotype was found many times. The V call is TRBV27, the J call TRBJ2-7; D tentatively fits TRBD1 or TRBD2 (5 bases each). This CDR3 comprises 17 residues. Germline V gives CDR1 MNHEY, CDR2 SMNVEV (reference sequence). Trimming stripped 6 bases from V and 5 bases from J, with 26 bases between. CDR3 amino acids: CASSPLPSRIRDHEQYF. The CDR3 coding sequence is TGTGCCAGCAGCCCTCTCCCATCAAGGATACGGGACCACGAGCAGTACTTC.

The V call is TRBV27, the J call TRBJ2-5, with 9 positions matching TRBD1. V lost 5 bases, J lost 4 bases, and 8 bases stayed unmatched. The CDR3 has 15 residues. Germline CDR1 is MNHEY and CDR2 is SMNVEV (reference sequence). In DNA form, the CDR3 reads TGTGCCAGCAGTCCGGGACAGGGATGGGGAGAGACCCAGTACTTC. It encodes CASSPGQGWGETQYF.

This chain uses TRBV6-1 with TRBJ1-6; no clear D gene. This CDR3 has 14 residues. Germline CDR1 is MNHNS and CDR2 is SASEGT. The CDR3 nucleotides read TGTGCGGTTCTCGATAGCTCCTATAATTCACCCCTCCACTTT. Its translation is CAVLDSSYNSPLHF.

Ten or more counts support this clonotype. CDR3 sequence (DNA): TGTGCCACCAGCAGAGATAAGGGCCCCACGAGAGAGCAGTACTTC. It is translated as CATSRDKGPTREQYF. This chain connects TRBV15 to TRBJ2-7, with D hard to call. V was clipped by 0 bases and J by 7 bases, with 16 bases between them. CDR1 is LNHNV and CDR2 is YYDKDF in the germline V gene (reference sequence). CDR3 length: 15 amino acids.

A few counts support this clonotype. V usage is TRBV19 and J usage is TRBJ1-1; TRBD1 aligns across 9 bases. Trimming at V came to 6 bases and at J to 6 bases, leaving 5 bases not matched to a gene. The V gene's germline CDR1 is LNHDA and CDR2 SQIVND (reference sequence). This CDR3 comprises 13 residues. The CDR3 reads CASRNRGPAEAFF. In DNA form, the CDR3 reads TGTGCCAGTAGAAACAGGGGGCCGGCTGAAGCTTTCTTT.

Many counts were recorded for this clonotype. The chain links TRBV30 to TRBJ2-7, with TRBD1 identical over 10 bases. Per germline, CDR1 GTSNPN and CDR2 SVGIG (reference sequence). V was pared by 4 bases and J by 4 bases, with 10 bases of the junction left unmatched. This CDR3 is 15 amino acids long. The CDR3 region is CAWMAPGQGLYEQYF. Written as DNA, the CDR3 is TGTGCCTGGATGGCCCCGGGACAGGGGTTATACGAGCAGTACTTC.

V usage is TRBV2 and J usage is TRBJ2-7; no definite D call. This CDR3 comprises 14 residues. V was clipped by 3 bases and J by 1 base, with 10 bases between them. Looked up from germline, CDR1 is SNHLY and CDR2 is FYNNEI. Here the CDR3 DNA reads TGTGCCAGCAGTGACGTGCCGGGTTCCTACGAGCAGTACTTC. This translates into CASSDVPGSYEQYF. Based on the CDR3 plus reference TRBV2 and TRBJ2-7, the full variable domain is EPEVTQTPSHQVTQMGQEVILRCVPISNHLYFYWYRQILGQKVEFLVSFYNNEISEKSEIFDDQFSVERPDGSNFTLKIRSTKLEDSAMYFCASSDVPGSYEQYFGPGTRLTVT.

This clonotype was counted ten times or more. This sequence joins TRBV7-9 and TRBJ1-1; D is ambiguous. V lost 6 bases, J lost 2 bases, and 7 bases lay in between. The germline V gene encodes CDR1 SEHNR and CDR2 FQNEAQ (reference sequence). CDR3 size: 12 residues. The CDR3 DNA sequence: TGTGCCAGCAGGTTAAGCAACACTGAAGCTTTCTTT. The encoded protein is CASRLSNTEAFF.

This clonotype was counted a few times. V usage is TRBV18 and J usage is TRBJ2-7; D possibly matches TRBD1 or TRBD2 (5 bases each). V gave up 6 bases and J gave up 4 bases, with 16 bases separating them. CDR1 and CDR2 from the germline V gene are KGHSH and LQKENI. This CDR3 region has 14 residues. The CDR3 region is CASSTGTRGYEQYF. For the CDR3, the DNA is TGTGCCAGCTCTACCGGGACGCGAGGATACGAGCAGTACTTC.

This chain connects TRBV7-8 to TRBJ1-1; the D gene is possibly TRBD1 (6 bases). Trimming cost V 3 bases and J 6 bases, with 8 bases left between them. The CDR3 runs 12 residues. Germline CDR1 reads SGHVS; CDR2 reads FQNEAQ. The CDR3 protein is CASSFGQPEAFF. The CDR3 region has the DNA TGTGCCAGCAGCTTCGGACAGCCTGAAGCTTTCTTT.

This clonotype was counted many times. CDR3 DNA sequence: TGTGCCTGGAGCCACATCCTGGACGAGCAGTACTTC. It encodes CAWSHILDEQYF. The J gene is TRBJ2-7, the V gene TRBV30; D not certain. Germline V gene data show CDR1 as GTSNPN and CDR2 as SVGIG (reference sequence). This CDR3 comprises 12 residues. V was shortened by 3 bases and J by 5 bases, with 11 bases between the two germline ends.

This clonotype was observed at least ten times. The gene calls are TRBV5-1 and TRBJ2-5; D remains unclear. Deletions cut 0 bases from V and 7 bases from J, with 10 bases between. Per germline, CDR1 SGHRS and CDR2 YFSETQ. The CDR3 spans 13 residues. CDR3 sequence (DNA): TGCGCCAGCAGCTTGGAAAGCTTCGGGACCCAGTACTTC. It specifies CASSLESFGTQYF.

The genes are TRBV18 and TRBJ2-7; the match to TRBD2 covers 10 bases. V dropped 3 bases and J dropped 3; count of bases not matched to a gene: 2. The CDR3 is made up of 14 amino acids. From germline, CDR1 is KGHSH and CDR2 LQKENI. The chain's CDR3 is CASSPGTSVYEQYF. In DNA form, the CDR3 reads TGTGCCAGCTCACCCGGGACTAGCGTCTACGAGCAGTACTTC.

The CDR3 loop reads CASSSAGRESYEQYF. The DNA for the CDR3 is TGTGCCAGCAGTTCCGCCGGGAGGGAGTCCTACGAGCAGTACTTC. V is TRBV28 and J is TRBJ2-7, with TRBD2 matching 8 bases. Losses at the gene ends were 4 bases for V and 1 base for J; bases not matched to a gene: 6. CDR1 is MDHEN and CDR2 is SYDVKM in the germline V gene. The CDR3 loop spans 15 amino acids.

This clonotype was counted many times. The gene calls are TRBV5-1 and TRBJ2-7; unclear D gene. V lost 4 bases to trimming and J lost 3 bases, with 11 bases between them. The CDR3 totals 13 residues. From germline, CDR1 is SGHRS and CDR2 YFSETQ. In DNA form, the CDR3 reads TGCGCCAGCAGCCCCGGCTTGAACTACGAGCAGTACTTC. The encoded protein is CASSPGLNYEQYF.

The genes are TRBV30 and TRBJ2-6, with D possibly being TRBD1 (5 bases). V lost 3 bases, J lost 0 bases, and 12 bases lay in between. Germline CDR1 reads GTSNPN; CDR2 reads SVGIG (reference sequence). The CDR3 is 16 amino acids. The CDR3: CAWSWGAGSGANVLTF. Here the CDR3 DNA reads TGTGCCTGGAGCTGGGGCGCCGGCTCTGGGGCCAACGTCCTGACTTTC.

This clonotype was counted at least ten times. The chain joins TRBV5-1 to TRBJ2-5; possible D gene TRBD2, 5 bases. The CDR3 spans 15 residues. Trimming removed 3 bases from V and 2 bases from J, with 14 bases in between. Per the germline V gene, CDR1 is SGHRS and CDR2 is YFSETQ. CDR3 DNA: TGCGCCAGCAGCTCCGGACCGGGGTTGCAAGAGACCCAGTACTTC. This gives the protein CASSSGPGLQETQYF.

This clonotype has only a few counts. The chain employs TRBV18 and TRBJ2-2; D not certain. With 2 bases removed from V and 0 bases from J, the gap between germline ends came to 10 bases. In germline, CDR1 is KGHSH, CDR2 LQKENI. This CDR3 is built from 16 residues. CDR3 DNA: TGTGCCAGCTCACCATCCGCGAGCGCGAACACCGGGGAGCTGTTTTTT. It yields the protein CASSPSASANTGELFF.

There are many counts of this clonotype. The chain links TRBV9 to TRBJ2-7, with 11 bases lining up with TRBD2. V trimming: 0 bases; J trimming: 2 bases; junction bases outside the gene matches: 10. CDR3 size: 18 residues. The V gene's germline CDR1 is SGDLS and CDR2 YYNGEE. CDR3 sequence: CASSVVVAGGSLTYEQYF. The CDR3 DNA is TGTGCCAGCAGCGTAGTAGTAGCGGGAGGGTCCCTCACCTACGAGCAGTACTTC.

This clonotype has at least ten counts. CDR3 sequence: CASSQQRNYGYTF. In DNA, the CDR3 is TGTGCCAGCAGCCAACAGAGGAACTATGGCTACACCTTC. The gene calls are TRBV28 and TRBJ1-2; D is uncertain. Trimming shortened V by 6 bases and J by 2 bases, and 10 bases separated the two germline ends. The CDR3 length is 13 residues. Germline V gene data show CDR1 as MDHEN and CDR2 as SYDVKM.

This clonotype was counted many times. The V and J genes are TRBV7-3 and TRBJ2-2, with 10 positions matching TRBD1. This CDR3 has 15 amino acids. Germline CDR1 and CDR2: SGHTA and FQGTGA. After removal of 6 bases from V and 5 bases from J, the junction contained 6 bases not matched to a gene. This CDR3 is CASSSTGGRTGELFF. The CDR3 nucleotides read TGTGCCAGCAGTTCGACAGGGGGCAGGACCGGGGAGCTGTTTTTT.

This clonotype was seen repeatedly, ten times or more. The chain joins TRBV6-2 or TRBV6-3 to TRBJ2-7; D remains unclear. CDR1 MNHEY and CDR2 SVGEGT come from the germline V gene. With 6 bases removed from V and 3 bases from J, the gap between germline ends came to 6 bases. This CDR3 comprises 11 residues. CDR3 sequence reads: CASSPLYEQYF. CDR3 nucleotides: TGTGCCAGCAGCCCCCTCTACGAGCAGTACTTC.

This clonotype was found many times. The V and J genes are TRBV9 and TRBJ2-7; 9 nucleotides align to TRBD2. Germline V gene sequence: CDR1 SGDLS, CDR2 YYNGEE. V gave up 2 bases and J gave up 2 bases; unmatched junction bases: 2. There are 14 residues in the CDR3. The CDR3 loop is CASSVGLATYEQYF. CDR3 in DNA: TGTGCCAGCAGCGTGGGACTAGCTACCTACGAGCAGTACTTC. The full variable domain, with the rest looked up from reference TRBV9 and TRBJ2-7, is DSGVTQTPKHLITATGQRVTLRCSPRSGDLSVYWYQQSLDQGLQFLIQYYNGEERAKGNILERFSAQQFPDLHSELNLSSLELGDSALYFCASSVGLATYEQYFGPGTRLTVT.